The 25 T cell receptor beta chains below all came from one sample that was sequenced in a study of blood T cell repertoires in COVID-19. Clones were sequenced by immunoSEQ multiplex PCR, and TCRdb holds only the in-frame ones, with some missing. Seen here are 310,000 or so clones, about 86% observed once, and the top ten hold about 1.9%. The sequenced sample was peripheral blood. These receptors all come from a woman in her 30s who had recovered from COVID-19.

This sequence joins TRBV30 and TRBJ2-1; D not resolved. The CDR3 runs 13 residues. Germline CDR1 reads GTSNPN; CDR2 reads SVGIG (reference sequence). Trimming left V 1 base short and J 4 bases short, with 8 bases between. CDR3 coding DNA: TGTGCCTGGAGTGGCGGTAAATACAATGAGCAGTTCTTC. It translates to CAWSGGKYNEQFF.

The chain carries TRBV6-6 and TRBJ1-3; D ambiguous. The germline CDR1 and CDR2 sequences are MNHNY and SVGAGI (reference sequence). V gave up 7 bases and J gave up 0 bases, with 13 bases separating them. This CDR3 is built from 15 residues. CDR3 in DNA: TGTGCCAGCATCCAAGCAGGATTCTCTGGAAACACCATATATTTT. It codes for CASIQAGFSGNTIYF.

The CDR3 sequence: CASSYSLASRTGELFF. CDR3 coding DNA: TGTGCCAGCAGTTACTCGCTAGCGAGCAGAACCGGGGAGCTGTTTTTT. This chain uses TRBV6-5 with TRBJ2-2; tentatively, D is TRBD2 (6 bases). Trimming shortened V by 0 bases and J by 5 bases, and 13 bases separated the two germline ends. This CDR3 region has 16 residues. From germline, CDR1 is MNHEY and CDR2 SVGAGI.

The genes are TRBV6-2 or TRBV6-3 and TRBJ2-2, with D unclear. V lost 5 bases and J 6 bases, leaving 10 bases between the germline ends. CDR1 MNHEY and CDR2 SVGEGT come from the germline V gene. The CDR3 has 13 residues. CDR3 protein: CASSREVAGELFF. The CDR3 nucleotides are TGTGCCAGCAGTCGAGAGGTGGCCGGGGAGCTGTTTTTT.

The chain employs TRBV30 and TRBJ2-7; 10 bases line up with TRBD2. The germline V gene encodes CDR1 GTSNPN and CDR2 SVGIG (reference sequence). With V trimmed by 3 bases and J by 2 bases, 4 bases remained unmatched. The CDR3 spans 14 residues. The DNA of the CDR3 is TGTGCCTGGAGCACCAGCGGGGGGGCCTACGAGCAGTACTTC. This gives the protein CAWSTSGGAYEQYF.

The rearrangement joins TRBV5-1 to TRBJ2-1; tentative D call: TRBD1 (6 bases). V was shortened by 2 bases and J by 9 bases, with 9 bases between the two germline ends. There are 12 residues in the CDR3. Germline V gene sequence: CDR1 SGHRS, CDR2 YFSETQ. CDR3 region: CASSLTGTEQFF. The CDR3 coding sequence is TGCGCCAGCAGCTTAACAGGGACTGAGCAGTTCTTC.

This chain links TRBV5-1 with TRBJ2-7; the D is unclear. The CDR3 sequence is 12 residues long. Germline V gene lookup returns CDR1 SGHRS and CDR2 YFSETQ. V was pared by 5 bases and J by 4 bases, with 10 bases between. In DNA form, the CDR3 reads TGCGCCAGCAGATTCGACGGGTACGAGCAGTACTTC. Translating gives CASRFDGYEQYF.

This clone was seen a few times. V gene TRBV18 combines with J gene TRBJ1-2, with 10 bases that match TRBD1. The CDR3 length is 15 residues. The V and J ends lost 3 bases and 3 bases, in that order; junction bases with no gene match: 4. The germline gives CDR1 KGHSH, CDR2 LQKENI. The CDR3 sequence: CASSPTGGGHYGYTF. The CDR3 DNA sequence: TGTGCCAGCTCACCGACAGGGGGCGGTCACTATGGCTACACCTTC.

The chain employs TRBV6-6 and TRBJ2-7, with 13 bases identical to TRBD2. CDR3 size: 13 residues. Germline V gene data show CDR1 as MNHNY and CDR2 as SVGAGI (reference sequence). Unmatched junction bases numbered 4, after V lost 10 bases and J lost 4 bases. The CDR3 coding sequence is TGTGCCACTTCGACTAGCGGGAGGTACGAGCAGTACTTC. Translated, it gives CATSTSGRYEQYF.

The chain employs TRBV7-2 and TRBJ1-1, with D unclear. Germline V gives CDR1 SGHTA, CDR2 FQGNSA. Trimming took off 1 base at V and 0 bases at J, with 9 bases between the two ends. This CDR3 spans 15 amino acids. The CDR3 here is CASSLGGPMNTEAFF. CDR3 nucleotides: TGTGCCAGCAGCTTAGGTGGGCCGATGAACACTGAAGCTTTCTTT.

J is TRBJ2-7 and V is TRBV3-1 (or the pseudogene TRBV3-2); 14 bases match TRBD2. The CDR3 has 17 residues. Trimming removed 5 bases from V and 3 bases from J; junction bases left unmatched: 9. Germline CDR1 LGHDT, CDR2 YNNKEL (reference sequence). This chain's CDR3 is CASSDAMGLAGVYEQYF. CDR3 DNA sequence: TGTGCCAGCAGCGATGCCATGGGACTAGCGGGGGTCTACGAGCAGTACTTC.

V gene TRBV10-3 combines with J gene TRBJ1-2, with TRBD1 identical over 10 bases. This CDR3 spans 15 amino acids. Trimming cost V 5 bases and J 3 bases; bases outside gene matches: 6. Germline values: CDR1 ENHRY, CDR2 SYGVKD. The CDR3 sequence is CAISTTGGPHYGYTF. CDR3 nucleotide sequence: TGTGCCATCAGTACGACAGGGGGCCCTCACTATGGCTACACCTTC.

Only one count was recorded for this clone. J is TRBJ2-4 and V is TRBV5-4; the D gene is possibly TRBD2 (6 bases). From germline, CDR1 is SGHNT and CDR2 YYREEE (reference sequence). V was shortened by 4 bases and J by 7 bases, with 18 bases between the two germline ends. The CDR3 is 15 amino acids. The CDR3 loop is CASSIRLEGRNIQYF. The DNA for the CDR3 is TGTGCCAGCAGCATCAGACTGGAGGGAAGGAACATTCAGTACTTC.

The chain joins TRBV7-9 to TRBJ1-1, with D unclear. CDR3 size: 14 residues. Trimming cost V 8 bases and J 1 base, with 14 bases left between them. In germline, CDR1 is SEHNR, CDR2 FQNEAQ (reference sequence). The DNA of the CDR3 is TGTGCCAGCTTCGACGGAGTAAAGAACACTGAAGCTTTCTTT. This encodes CASFDGVKNTEAFF.

The rearrangement uses TRBV9 and TRBJ2-4; D might be TRBD2 (6 bases). Germline V CDR1 and CDR2: SGDLS, YYNGEE. Between the trimmed V and J ends, which lost 1 base and 8 bases, there was a span of 13 bases. The CDR3 length is 14 residues. The CDR3, as DNA: TGTGCCAGCAGCGTATTCGACGGGGAGGACATTCAGTACTTC. Protein product: CASSVFDGEDIQYF.

This clone was found a few times. A read error may account for a junction end that differs from germline. The J gene is TRBJ2-3, the V gene TRBV5-5, with TRBD1 identical over 7 bases. Germline V lookup: CDR1 SGHKS, CDR2 YYEKEE (reference sequence). The CDR3 runs to 14 residues. For the CDR3, the DNA is TGTGCCAGCGGCTTCAGGGGGATCACAGATACGCAGTATTTT. As protein: CASGFRGITDTQYF. The entire variable domain, with the rest obtained from reference TRBV5-5 and TRBJ2-3, is as follows: DAGVTQSPTHLIKTRGQQVTLRCSPISGHKSVSWYQQVLGQGPQFIFQYYEKEERGRGNFPDRFSARQFPNYSSELNVNALLLGDSALYLCASGFRGITDTQYFGPGTRLTVL.

The V gene is TRBV6-6, the J gene TRBJ1-1, with TRBD1 as a possible D gene (6 bases). This CDR3 has 13 amino acids. The germline V gene encodes CDR1 MNHNY and CDR2 SVGAGI (reference sequence). V was shortened by 5 bases and J by 6 bases, with 13 bases between the two germline ends. In DNA form, the CDR3 reads TGTGCCAGCAGTGAGACAGGCGGATCTGAAGCTTTCTTT. Its translation: CASSETGGSEAFF.

J is TRBJ1-6 and V is TRBV4-3, with D hard to call. This CDR3 is built from 14 residues. From germline, CDR1 is LGHNA and CDR2 YSLEER. Trimming stripped 0 bases from V and 14 bases from J, with 14 bases between. The CDR3 spells CASSQDYDTPALHF. CDR3 sequence (DNA): TGCGCCAGCAGCCAAGATTACGACACCCCGGCCCTCCACTTT.

This chain uses TRBV6-6 with TRBJ1-2; 8 bases align to TRBD1. CDR1 is MNHNY and CDR2 is SVGAGI in the germline V gene (reference sequence). This CDR3 is built from 14 residues. J lost 2 bases, V lost 2 bases, and 1 base had no gene match. This chain's CDR3 is CASSYDRGNYGYTF. Here the CDR3 DNA reads TGTGCCAGCAGTTACGACAGGGGAAACTATGGCTACACCTTC.

V usage is TRBV2 and J usage is TRBJ2-2; a possible D gene is TRBD1 (6 bases). The V gene's germline CDR1 is SNHLY and CDR2 FYNNEI. This CDR3 is built from 15 residues. Deletions cut 5 bases from V and 0 bases from J, with 10 bases between. Here the CDR3 reads CASSFRQANTGELFF. CDR3 nucleotides: TGTGCCAGCAGTTTTAGACAGGCGAACACCGGGGAGCTGTTTTTT.

The chain is built from TRBV19 and TRBJ1-6; tentative D call: TRBD1 (6 bases). The CDR3 has 16 amino acids. V lost 10 bases to trimming and J lost 4 bases, with 20 bases between them. Germline CDR1 LNHDA, CDR2 SQIVND (reference sequence). The CDR3 nucleotides are TGTGCCACCCAGGACAGTACACCAGCATATAATTCACCCCTCCACTTT. This translates into CATQDSTPAYNSPLHF.

V and J are TRBV9 and TRBJ1-4; TRBD1 agrees at 9 bases. The germline V gene encodes CDR1 SGDLS and CDR2 YYNGEE. The CDR3 has 16 amino acids. The V and J ends lost 3 bases and 7 bases, in that order; junction bases with no gene match: 10. CDR3 DNA sequence: TGTGCCAGCAGCGCCCCCGCCGGGACAGGGATTGAAAAACTGTTTTTT. Amino acids: CASSAPAGTGIEKLFF.

The CDR3 DNA sequence: TGCGCCAGCAGCCAGGCCACAGGGACCAAAAACATTCAGTACTTC. Translating it yields CASSQATGTKNIQYF. This rearrangement joins TRBV4-1 to TRBJ2-4, with D possibly TRBD1 on 6 matching bases. Trimming took off 3 bases at V and 2 bases at J, with 11 bases between the two ends. CDR1 and CDR2 (germline): MGHRA, YSYEKL. This CDR3 has 15 residues.

The gene calls are TRBV5-8 and TRBJ2-4, with 9 bases that match TRBD2. The CDR3 is 14 residues long. V was pared by 5 bases and J by 4 bases, with 4 bases of the junction left unmatched. The germline CDR1 and CDR2 sequences are SGHTS and YDEGEE. In nucleotides, the CDR3 is TGTGCCAGCAGAACCCTAGCGGGGAAAAACATTCAGTACTTC. This codes for CASRTLAGKNIQYF. The complete variable domain, with remaining parts taken from reference TRBV5-8 and TRBJ2-4, reads EAGVTQSPTHLIKTRGQQATLRCSPISGHTSVYWYQQALGLGLQFLLWYDEGEERNRGNFPPRFSGRQFPNYSSELNVNALELEDSALYLCASRTLAGKNIQYFGAGTRLSVL.

This sequence joins TRBV28 and TRBJ1-2; D is undetermined. The CDR3 length is 16 residues. Per germline, CDR1 MDHEN and CDR2 SYDVKM. Trimming cost V 6 bases and J 1 base, with 18 bases left between them. The CDR3 nucleotides are TGTGCCAGCAGCTCCCCGGGTGAGAGAGTTAACTATGGCTACACCTTC. This encodes CASSSPGERVNYGYTF.